The sequence of this TCR beta chain was determined in a study of neurological immune-mediated disorders. The CDR3 spans 13 residues. With V trimmed by 4 bases and J by 11 bases, 8 bases remained unmatched. CDR1 is MRHNA and CDR2 is SNTAGT in the germline V gene. The authors made cDNA by 5'RACE with 10-nucleotide random UMIs. In TCRdb, the 5' RACE reads were re-called with MiXCR into one record per CDR3 protein. The repertoire includes some 79,000 distinct CDR3 sequences, 13% to 15% of them detected once, and 6.8% sits in the top ten. There are many counts of this clonotype. Its antigen is currently unknown. Study conclusions and caveats: The most TCR clonal expansion was seen in HTLV-1-associated myelopathy, whereas the least was seen in multiple sclerosis, below the level in healthy controls.

The sequence was obtained from a woman aged 45-65 years in good health. The J gene is TRBJ2-1, the V gene TRBV6-4; TRBD2 agrees at 7 bases. The specimen was PBMCs. The CDR3: CASSVTDGTKQFF. CDR3 nucleotides: TGTGCCAGCAGTGTGACGGATGGGACTAAGCAGTTCTTC.